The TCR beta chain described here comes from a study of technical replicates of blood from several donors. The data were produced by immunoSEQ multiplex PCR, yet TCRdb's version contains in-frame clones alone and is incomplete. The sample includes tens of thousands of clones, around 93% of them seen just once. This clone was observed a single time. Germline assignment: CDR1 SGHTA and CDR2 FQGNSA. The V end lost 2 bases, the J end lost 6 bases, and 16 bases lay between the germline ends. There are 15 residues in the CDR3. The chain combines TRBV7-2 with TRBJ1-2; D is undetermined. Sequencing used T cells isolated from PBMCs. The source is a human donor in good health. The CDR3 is CASSLNAWAAHGYTF. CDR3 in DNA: TGTGCCAGCAGCTTAAACGCCTGGGCCGCCCATGGCTACACCTTC. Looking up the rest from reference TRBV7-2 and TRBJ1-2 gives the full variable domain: GAGVSQSPSNKVTEKGKDVELRCDPISGHTALYWYRQSLGQGLEFLIYFQGNSAPDKSGLPSDRFSAERTGGSVSTLTIQRTQQEDSAVYLCASSLNAWAAHGYTFGSGTRLTVV.